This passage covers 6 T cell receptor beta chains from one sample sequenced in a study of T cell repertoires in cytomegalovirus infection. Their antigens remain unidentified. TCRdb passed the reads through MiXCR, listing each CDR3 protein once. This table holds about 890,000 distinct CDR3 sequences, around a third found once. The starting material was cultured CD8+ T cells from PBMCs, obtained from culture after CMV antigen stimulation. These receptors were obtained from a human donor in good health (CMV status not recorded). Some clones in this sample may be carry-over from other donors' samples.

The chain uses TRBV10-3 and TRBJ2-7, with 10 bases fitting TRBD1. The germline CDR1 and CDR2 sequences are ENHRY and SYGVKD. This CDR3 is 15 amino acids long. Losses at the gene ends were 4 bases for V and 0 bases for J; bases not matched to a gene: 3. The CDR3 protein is CAISAGTGDSYEQYF. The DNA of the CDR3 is TGTGCCATCAGTGCCGGGACAGGGGACTCCTACGAGCAGTACTTC.

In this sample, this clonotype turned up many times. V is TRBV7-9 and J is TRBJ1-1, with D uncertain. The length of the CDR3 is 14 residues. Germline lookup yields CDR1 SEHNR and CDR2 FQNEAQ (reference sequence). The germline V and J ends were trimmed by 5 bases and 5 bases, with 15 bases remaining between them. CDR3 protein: CASSPDPYGTEAFF. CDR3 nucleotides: TGTGCCAGCAGCCCTGACCCATATGGGACTGAAGCTTTCTTT.

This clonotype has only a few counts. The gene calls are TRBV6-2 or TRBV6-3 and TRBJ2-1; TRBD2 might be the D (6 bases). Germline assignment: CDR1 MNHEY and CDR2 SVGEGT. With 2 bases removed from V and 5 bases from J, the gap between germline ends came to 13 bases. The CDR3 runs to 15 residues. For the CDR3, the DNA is TGTGCCAGCAGTTACCGGGCAGGGAGGCACAATGAGCAGTTCTTC. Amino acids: CASSYRAGRHNEQFF.

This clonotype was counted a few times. The CDR3 loop reads CATSSPQSGKMLFF. The CDR3 DNA reads as TGTGCCACCAGCAGTCCTCAGTCCGGGAAGATGCTGTTTTTT. The chain uses TRBV15 and TRBJ1-4; D is unclear. Trimming took 3 bases from V and 14 from J, leaving 19 bases between them. Germline CDR1 reads LNHNV; CDR2 reads YYDKDF (reference sequence). The CDR3 length is 14 residues. The full variable domain, its missing parts supplied by reference TRBV15 and TRBJ1-4, is DAMVIQNPRYQVTQFGKPVTLSCSQTLNHNVMYWYQQKSSQAPKLLFHYYDKDFNNEADTPDNFQSRRPNTSFCFLDIRSPGLGDTAMYLCATSSPQSGKMLFFGSGTQLSVL.

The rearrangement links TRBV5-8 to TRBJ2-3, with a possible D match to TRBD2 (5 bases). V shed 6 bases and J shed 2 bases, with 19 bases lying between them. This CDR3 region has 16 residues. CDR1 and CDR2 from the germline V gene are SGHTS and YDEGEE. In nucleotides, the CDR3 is TGTGCCAGCAACGCCACACTAGTCTTCCACACAGATACGCAGTATTTT. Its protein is CASNATLVFHTDTQYF.

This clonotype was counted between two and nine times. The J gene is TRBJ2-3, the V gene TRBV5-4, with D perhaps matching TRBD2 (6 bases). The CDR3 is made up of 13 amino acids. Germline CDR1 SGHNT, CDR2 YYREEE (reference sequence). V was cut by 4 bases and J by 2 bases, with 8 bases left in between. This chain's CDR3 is CASSLDYTDTQYF. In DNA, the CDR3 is TGTGCCAGCAGCCTGGACTACACAGATACGCAGTATTTT.